These 8 T cell receptor beta chains were sequenced from one sample in a study of CD8 T cells in ankylosing spondylitis. TCRdb called the 5' RACE reads again in MiXCR, with one record for every CDR3 protein. The data show about 160,000 distinct CDR3 sequences, roughly 10% seen once. Sample: blood, either unsorted or a sorted T cell fraction (not recorded which). These receptors came from a female donor with ankylosing spondylitis or in good health (not recorded which).

This clonotype came up a few times. The V call is TRBV28, the J call TRBJ2-5; 9 bases fit TRBD1. The length of the CDR3 is 14 residues. V lost 5 bases and J lost 4; bases outside the gene matches: 5. Germline V gene lookup returns CDR1 MDHEN and CDR2 SYDVKM. The chain's CDR3 is CASSNYRGLETQYF. The CDR3 DNA is TGTGCCAGCAGTAACTACAGGGGGCTAGAGACCCAGTACTTC.

J is TRBJ2-5 and V is TRBV5-1; the D gene is possibly TRBD2 (5 bases). CDR1 and CDR2 from the germline V gene are SGHRS and YFSETQ. CDR3 length: 14 amino acids. Trimming shortened V by 3 bases and J by 1 base, and 10 bases separated the two germline ends. CDR3 DNA: TGCGCCAGCAGCTATCGGGGTCCCCAAGAGACCCAGTACTTC. Translation: CASSYRGPQETQYF.

This clonotype showed up just a few times. The chain joins TRBV7-3 to TRBJ2-1, with TRBD1 identical over 7 bases. This CDR3 region has 15 residues. Germline V lookup: CDR1 SGHTA, CDR2 FQGTGA. J gave up 7 bases and V 2 bases, and 8 bases lay outside the gene matches. This chain's CDR3 is CASSLEEGARNEQFF. The CDR3 DNA reads as TGTGCCAGCAGCTTAGAAGAGGGGGCGAGGAATGAGCAGTTCTTC.

V gene TRBV18 combines with J gene TRBJ1-1; TRBD1 matches at 8 bases. Germline V lookup: CDR1 KGHSH, CDR2 LQKENI. This CDR3 contains 14 residues. J gave up 4 bases and V 2 bases, and 3 bases lay outside the gene matches. The CDR3 reads CASSPDRGTTEAFF. CDR3 nucleotides: TGTGCCAGCTCACCAGACAGGGGAACCACTGAAGCTTTCTTT.

The chain is built from TRBV15 and TRBJ1-1, with 7 positions matching TRBD1. In germline, CDR1 is LNHNV, CDR2 YYDKDF (reference sequence). Trimming at V came to 2 bases and at J to 5 bases, leaving 8 bases not matched to a gene. CDR3 length: 15 amino acids. This chain's CDR3 is CATSRSTGVGTEAFF. The CDR3 DNA reads TGTGCCACCAGCAGATCTACAGGGGTGGGGACTGAAGCTTTCTTT.

In the case of this clonotype: Possible read error: a much larger clone is one base away. The rearrangement uses TRBV6-2 or TRBV6-3 and TRBJ2-1, with a tentative D call TRBD2 (6 bases). Trimming removed 8 bases from V and 7 bases from J, with 12 bases in between. The CDR3 is made up of 12 amino acids. CDR1 and CDR2 (germline): MNHEY, SVGEGT. The CDR3 is CASGFRENEQFF. The DNA of the CDR3 is TGTGCCAGCGGTTTTCGGGAGAATGAGCAGTTCTTC.

This clonotype was observed at least ten times. This chain links TRBV12-3 or TRBV12-4 with TRBJ2-3, with D possibly TRBD2 on 6 matching bases. The ends were cut back, 6 bases at V and 4 bases at J, with 8 bases in the middle. CDR3 length equals 12 residues. CDR3 protein: CASRLASDTQYF. The CDR3 region has the DNA TGTGCCAGCAGACTAGCTTCAGATACGCAGTATTTT.

This clonotype was recorded at least ten times. CDR3 coding DNA: TGTGCCAGCACCACCGAACCGAGCGGGAGTTACGAGCAGTACTTC. This gives the protein CASTTEPSGSYEQYF. The V call is TRBV12-3 or TRBV12-4, the J call TRBJ2-7, with 8 bases identical to TRBD2. This CDR3 comprises 15 residues. V gave up 7 bases and J gave up 4 bases; unmatched junction bases: 12.